This passage covers 19 T cell receptor beta chains from one sample sequenced in a study of blood T cell repertoires in COVID-19 (TCRdb year 2020). The protocol used for the library was the immunoSEQ multiplex PCR assay. This is the immuneACCESS table as TCRdb keeps it, with only in-frame sequences that have V and J called. A part of the clones is gone; compared with another copy, unresolved V genes explain less than half, and the rest is unexplained. The table for this sample lists approximately 190,000 clones; around 83% of them were counted only once. The top ten hold 5.5% to 7.5% of the sample. The specimen sequenced was peripheral blood. The receptors originated from a woman between 40 and 50 years old with acute or convalescent COVID-19.

The chain is built from TRBV3-1 (or the pseudogene TRBV3-2) and TRBJ1-2, with 8 bases fitting TRBD1. The CDR3 runs to 16 residues. J gave up 2 bases and V 1 base, and 6 bases lay outside the gene matches. Germline loops: CDR1 LGHDT, CDR2 YNNKEL (reference sequence). The DNA of the CDR3 is TGTGCCAGCAGCCAAGTAACAGGGGGGCTAAACTATGGCTACACCTTC. It specifies CASSQVTGGLNYGYTF.

The rearrangement uses TRBV29-1 and TRBJ2-7; possibly TRBD1 for D (7 bases). Per germline, CDR1 SQVTM and CDR2 ANQGSEA. V lost 6 bases, J lost 3 bases, and 15 bases lay in between. There are 13 residues in the CDR3. The CDR3 reads CSVLQGGRYEQYF. In DNA form, the CDR3 reads TGCAGCGTGCTGCAGGGGGGACGCTACGAGCAGTACTTC.

This clone was observed once. This sequence joins TRBV11-2 and TRBJ1-1; D ambiguous. CDR1 is SGHAT and CDR2 is FQNNGV in the germline V gene. V was pared by 5 bases and J by 1 base, with 11 bases between. The CDR3 length is 14 residues. CDR3 loop: CASSTELRNTEAFF. In DNA form, the CDR3 reads TGTGCCAGCAGCACCGAGCTTAGGAACACTGAAGCTTTCTTT.

This chain connects TRBV3-1 (or the pseudogene TRBV3-2) to TRBJ2-3; TRBD2 is a possible D gene (5 bases). In germline, CDR1 is LGHDT, CDR2 YNNKEL (reference sequence). The CDR3 contains 14 residues. V dropped 2 bases and J dropped 3 bases, with 9 bases sitting between them. Written as DNA, the CDR3 is TGTGCCAGCAGCCAAACTAGAAATACAGATACGCAGTATTTT. Amino acid sequence: CASSQTRNTDTQYF.

The CDR3 DNA follows: TGCAGTGCGGTAAAGCTCACTGAAGCTTTCTTT. This gives the protein CSAVKLTEAFF. The genes are TRBV20-1 and TRBJ1-1; D remains unclear. Per germline, CDR1 DFQATT and CDR2 SNEGSKA (reference sequence). Trimming took off 6 bases at V and 4 bases at J, with 9 bases between the two ends. This CDR3 spans 11 amino acids.

The genes are TRBV5-1 and TRBJ2-5; 7 bases line up with TRBD2. The CDR3 runs to 15 residues. CDR1 SGHRS and CDR2 YFSETQ come from the germline V gene. Trimming at V came to 0 bases and at J to 5 bases, leaving 7 bases not matched to a gene. The CDR3 bases are TGCGCCAGCAGCTTGGAAGCGGGGCGAGGCGAGACCCAGTACTTC. Translated: CASSLEAGRGETQYF.

The chain is built from TRBV7-9 and TRBJ1-1; D possibly corresponds to TRBD1 (6 bases). Trimming cost V 1 base and J 4 bases, with 7 bases left between them. Germline V gene lookup returns CDR1 SEHNR and CDR2 FQNEAQ (reference sequence). The length of the CDR3 is 13 residues. The CDR3 DNA is TGTGCCAGCAGCTTAGAAGGGGGCACTGAAGCTTTCTTT. Translating gives CASSLEGGTEAFF.

This clone has only a few counts. The chain uses TRBV7-9 and TRBJ2-5, with 14 bases that match TRBD2. V gave up 5 bases and J gave up 4 bases; unmatched junction bases: 9. The CDR3 length is 17 residues. From germline, CDR1 is SEHNR and CDR2 FQNEAQ (reference sequence). CDR3 DNA: TGTGCCAGCAGCATCCGGACTAGCGGGAGGACAATAGAGACCCAGTACTTC. Protein product: CASSIRTSGRTIETQYF.

The chain recombines TRBV7-9 with TRBJ1-3, with D possibly TRBD1 on 6 matching bases. The CDR3 covers 15 residues. Looked up from germline, CDR1 is SEHNR and CDR2 is FQNEAQ (reference sequence). Between the trimmed V and J ends, which lost 1 base and 2 bases, there was a span of 9 bases. This CDR3 is CASSLETGPGNTIYF. The CDR3 bases are TGTGCCAGCAGCTTAGAAACAGGGCCTGGAAACACCATATATTTT.

This chain connects TRBV2 to TRBJ1-3; D is uncertain. The V and J ends lost 3 bases and 5 bases respectively, with 11 bases between them. The CDR3 is made up of 14 amino acids. Germline lookup yields CDR1 SNHLY and CDR2 FYNNEI. The CDR3 sequence: CASSEDRGRNTIYF. Here the CDR3 DNA reads TGTGCCAGCAGTGAGGACCGGGGAAGAAACACCATATATTTT.

The CDR3 sequence is CASSPGGRTEAFF. CDR3 DNA sequence: TGTGCCAGCAGCCCAGGGGGCCGAACTGAAGCTTTCTTT. V gene TRBV7-9 combines with J gene TRBJ1-1, with 8 bases fitting TRBD1. The CDR3 is made up of 13 amino acids. V shed 5 bases, J shed 5 bases, and the junction held 4 bases outside the gene matches. CDR1 is SEHNR, CDR2 FQNEAQ, per germline (reference sequence). The whole variable domain, filled in from reference TRBV7-9 and TRBJ1-1, reads DTGVSQNPRHKITKRGQNVTFRCDPISEHNRLYWYRQTLGQGPEFLTYFQNEAQLEKSRLLSDRFSAERPKGSFSTLEIQRTEQGDSAMYLCASSPGGRTEAFFGQGTRLTVV.

This chain connects TRBV2 to TRBJ1-1, with 7 bases fitting TRBD1. The CDR3 loop spans 16 amino acids. The J segment lost 1 base and the V segment lost 8 bases, leaving 13 bases of the junction unmatched. Germline V CDR1 and CDR2: SNHLY, FYNNEI. In DNA form, the CDR3 reads TGTGCCAGCGACCAACGACAGGGATCAGGGAACACTGAAGCTTTCTTT. Protein: CASDQRQGSGNTEAFF.

The J gene is TRBJ1-1, the V gene TRBV2; D perhaps matches TRBD1 (5 bases). Trimming cost V 6 bases and J 4 bases, with 12 bases left between them. The CDR3 is 13 amino acids. Germline lookup yields CDR1 SNHLY and CDR2 FYNNEI. As DNA, the CDR3 is TGTGCCAGCAGCCCCAGGGAGGGCACTGAAGCTTTCTTT. Translating it yields CASSPREGTEAFF.

The gene calls are TRBV3-1 (or the pseudogene TRBV3-2) and TRBJ2-7; D possibly corresponds to TRBD2 (6 bases). The CDR3 loop spans 16 amino acids. The germline V and J ends were trimmed by 1 base and 5 bases, with 18 bases remaining between them. Germline V gives CDR1 LGHDT, CDR2 YNNKEL (reference sequence). The DNA for the CDR3 is TGTGCCAGCAGCCAAGGGGGGGTTGCAGGGATGAACGAGCAGTACTTC. It specifies CASSQGGVAGMNEQYF.

The rearrangement uses TRBV12-3 or TRBV12-4 and TRBJ1-1, with 9 bases that match TRBD1. The CDR3 totals 13 residues. The trim removed 6 bases at V and 4 bases at J, leaving 3 bases unmatched. The DNA of the CDR3 is TGTGCCAGCAGAGGGACAGGGAGCACTGAAGCTTTCTTT. Its protein product is CASRGTGSTEAFF.

The chain joins TRBV6-1 to TRBJ1-1; no definite D call. This CDR3 region has 16 residues. V was pared by 0 bases and J by 1 base, with 12 bases between. Looked up from germline, CDR1 is MNHNS and CDR2 is SASEGT. The CDR3, as DNA: TGTGCCAGCAGTGAAGCGCTTCGGTTACCGAACACTGAAGCTTTCTTT. This sequence encodes CASSEALRLPNTEAFF.

The chain combines TRBV11-2 with TRBJ2-5; 9 nucleotides match TRBD2. With V trimmed by 10 bases and J by 2 bases, 5 bases remained unmatched. The CDR3 sequence is 13 residues long. The germline CDR1 and CDR2 sequences are SGHAT and FQNNGV. Written as DNA, the CDR3 is TGTGCCACCCGCGGGGGGGTGCAAGAGACCCAGTACTTC. Residues: CATRGGVQETQYF. Using reference TRBV11-2 and TRBJ2-5 for the parts outside the CDR3, the full variable domain is EAGVAQSPRYKIIEKRQSVAFWCNPISGHATLYWYQQILGQGPKLLIQFQNNGVVDDSQLPKDRFSAERLKGVDSTLKIQPAKLEDSAVYLCATRGGVQETQYFGPGTRLLVL.

Comment on this clone: This sample also contains other DNA sequences that code for the same CDR3. The chain uses TRBV18 and TRBJ2-7, with TRBD1 matching 7 bases. The CDR3 runs to 14 residues. Germline CDR1 KGHSH, CDR2 LQKENI. V was pared by 3 bases and J by 4 bases, with 6 bases of the junction left unmatched. The CDR3 DNA follows: TGTGCCAGCTCACCCCGACAGGGCGTGTACGAGCAGTACTTC. It yields the protein CASSPRQGVYEQYF.

Only one count was recorded for this clone. The chain carries TRBV27 and TRBJ2-3, with D possibly being TRBD2 (7 bases). Trimming pared 6 bases from V and 0 bases from J, leaving 16 bases between. The CDR3 is 16 residues long. From germline, CDR1 is MNHEY and CDR2 SMNVEV (reference sequence). Here the CDR3 reads CASRAIGGPSTDTQYF. In DNA form, the CDR3 reads TGTGCCAGCAGGGCAATCGGGGGGCCGAGCACAGATACGCAGTATTTT.